The 24 T cell receptor beta chains reported below all come from one sample, sequenced in a study of cytomegalovirus exposure and HLA in healthy donors. PCR amplification relied on 60 Vbeta primers (plus 13 Jbeta primers). Data came from immunoSEQ multiplex PCR; TCRdb stores just in-frame clones and leaves some out. The sample records around 180,000 clones, approximately 81% being singletons. Sample: PBMCs. The receptors stem from a male donor in good health and CMV-seronegative.

This clone was recorded only once. The chain carries TRBV5-4 and TRBJ1-6; D gene unclear. The CDR3 runs to 15 residues. Germline V lookup: CDR1 SGHNT, CDR2 YYREEE (reference sequence). V was trimmed by 5 bases and J by 0 bases, leaving 9 bases between them. CDR3 nucleotide sequence: TGTGCCAGCAGAACAACAAGCTCCTATAATTCACCCCTCCACTTT. Its translation is CASRTTSSYNSPLHF.

The chain has TRBV5-6 and TRBJ2-7, with D perhaps TRBD1 (6 bases). The CDR3 contains 16 residues. V lost 0 bases and J lost 6, with 19 bases in between. The germline CDR1 and CDR2 sequences are SGHDT and YYEEEE. The DNA of the CDR3 is TGTGCCAGCAGCTTGGGGGGACACAGGGTATGGGCCGAGCAGTACTTC. It specifies CASSLGGHRVWAEQYF.

The V gene is TRBV5-4, the J gene TRBJ2-5; 11 positions agree with TRBD2. The closer fit of TRBJ2-7 to the DNA end suggests the J call may be wrong. Germline V gives CDR1 SGHNT, CDR2 YYREEE (reference sequence). There are 15 residues in the CDR3. The CDR3 region is CASSRLAGGLYEQYF. As DNA, the CDR3 is TGTGCCAGCAGCCGTCTAGCGGGGGGACTCTACGAGCAGTACTTC.

This sequence joins TRBV10-1 and TRBJ2-7, with D tentatively TRBD1 (5 bases). Trimming pared 3 bases from V and 5 bases from J, leaving 11 bases between. This CDR3 region has 13 residues. The germline V gene encodes CDR1 WNHNN and CDR2 SYGVQD (reference sequence). CDR3 loop: CASSDRDYDEQYF. The CDR3 DNA reads TGCGCCAGCAGTGACAGGGATTACGACGAGCAGTACTTC.

The J gene is TRBJ2-7, the V gene TRBV25-1, with 8 nucleotides matching TRBD1. Germline V gene data show CDR1 as MGHDK and CDR2 as SYGVNS. The V gene end was trimmed by 8 bases and the J gene end by 6 bases; junction bases not matched to a gene: 6. This CDR3 is 12 amino acids long. The CDR3 region has the DNA TGTGCCAGCGGGAGTACAGGGGGCGAGCAGTACTTC. Its translation: CASGSTGGEQYF.

Regarding this clone: The junction shows a germline mismatch at one end, possibly a read error. The chain carries TRBV7-7 and TRBJ2-1; 7 bases fit TRBD2. The CDR3 loop spans 16 amino acids. From germline, CDR1 is SSHAT and CDR2 FNYEAQ (reference sequence). The CDR3 coding sequence is TGTGCTAGCAGCTTAGCGGGCGGGTCTAGCGGAAATGAGCAGTTCTTC. Translating gives CASSLAGGSSGNEQFF.

This chain connects TRBV29-1 to TRBJ1-5; no reliable D call. The CDR3 is 12 amino acids. Germline V gene lookup returns CDR1 SQVTM and CDR2 ANQGSEA. V lost 4 bases to trimming and J lost 3 bases, with 7 bases between them. In nucleotides, the CDR3 is TGCAGCGTTGGCGGAGCCAATCAGCCCCAGCATTTT. It codes for CSVGGANQPQHF.

This clone was picked up a small number of times. The chain has TRBV4-3 and TRBJ2-3; 10 nucleotides match TRBD2. The V segment lost 1 base and the J segment 4 bases; nucleotides outside the gene matches: 5. Germline CDR1 and CDR2: LGHNA and YSLEER. This CDR3 contains 16 residues. This chain's CDR3 is CASSQGSSGGSDTQYF. The CDR3 bases are TGCGCCAGCAGCCAAGGCTCTAGCGGGGGATCAGATACGCAGTATTTT.

Comments on this clone: A read error may account for a junction end that differs from germline. The chain couples TRBV5-5 to TRBJ2-7; 8 positions match TRBD1. Germline V gene sequence: CDR1 SGHKS, CDR2 YYEKEE (reference sequence). The CDR3 runs to 17 residues. The CDR3 sequence is CASSLALTGAISYGQYF. CDR3 DNA: TGTGCCAGCAGCTTGGCACTGACAGGGGCTATTTCATACGGGCAGTACTTC.

The rearrangement links TRBV28 to TRBJ2-1, with 9 nucleotides matching TRBD1. CDR1 and CDR2 (germline): MDHEN, SYDVKM. The CDR3 is 17 residues long. V shed 6 bases, J shed 9 bases, and the junction held 18 bases outside the gene matches. The CDR3 bases are TGTGCCAGCAGCCCAGTTTTCAGCGGGACAGGGTTGTTTGAGCAGTTCTTC. Its translation is CASSPVFSGTGLFEQFF.

V and J are TRBV7-9 and TRBJ1-4, with D unresolved. This CDR3 has 17 amino acids. Per the germline V gene, CDR1 is SEHNR and CDR2 is FQNEAQ (reference sequence). V lost 6 bases and J 8 bases, leaving 25 bases between the germline ends. This chain's CDR3 is CASRSGKSNRVREKLFF. CDR3 in DNA: TGTGCCAGCAGGTCTGGTAAATCAAACCGGGTGAGGGAAAAACTGTTTTTT. Complete variable domain (other parts from reference TRBV7-9 and TRBJ1-4): DTGVSQNPRHKITKRGQNVTFRCDPISEHNRLYWYRQTLGQGPEFLTYFQNEAQLEKSRLLSDRFSAERPKGSFSTLEIQRTEQGDSAMYLCASRSGKSNRVREKLFFGSGTQLSVL.

The chain recombines TRBV6-5 with TRBJ1-2; TRBD1 agrees at 8 bases. This CDR3 region has 15 residues. CDR1 MNHEY and CDR2 SVGAGI come from the germline V gene. The J segment lost 7 bases and the V segment lost 4 bases, leaving 11 bases of the junction unmatched. This CDR3 is CASSFGTGPRPGYTF. In nucleotides, the CDR3 is TGTGCCAGCAGTTTTGGGACAGGCCCTCGGCCTGGCTACACCTTC.

The chain carries TRBV5-3 and TRBJ2-3, with TRBD2 as a possible D gene (6 bases). TRBV5-3 falls under the ORF class, with uncertain function. V was pared by 2 bases and J by 1 base, with 8 bases between. The CDR3 extends over 14 amino acids. The CDR3: CARSFLAGTDTQYF. CDR3 bases: TGTGCCAGAAGCTTTTTAGCGGGCACAGATACGCAGTATTTT.

Only one count was recorded for this clone. The chain joins TRBV7-9 to TRBJ2-7, with 12 bases identical to TRBD2. The V gene's germline CDR1 is SEHNR and CDR2 FQNEAQ (reference sequence). The CDR3 totals 16 residues. The J segment lost 6 bases and the V segment lost 0 bases, leaving 6 bases of the junction unmatched. This chain's CDR3 is CASSLALAGGPVEQYF. CDR3 nucleotide sequence: TGTGCCAGCAGCTTAGCCCTAGCGGGGGGGCCGGTCGAGCAGTACTTC.

The count of this clone is one. The chain has TRBV2 and TRBJ2-3, with 9 bases aligning to TRBD1. Germline loops: CDR1 SNHLY, CDR2 FYNNEI. The CDR3 length is 15 residues. J was trimmed by 6 bases and V by 6 bases; bases with no gene match: 10. CDR3 amino acids: CASRNRDREFDTQYF. The CDR3 coding sequence is TGTGCCAGCAGAAACCGGGACAGGGAATTCGATACGCAGTATTTT. Full variable domain (outside the CDR3, taken from reference TRBV2 and TRBJ2-3): EPEVTQTPSHQVTQMGQEVILRCVPISNHLYFYWYRQILGQKVEFLVSFYNNEISEKSEIFDDQFSVERPDGSNFTLKIRSTKLEDSAMYFCASRNRDREFDTQYFGPGTRLTVL.

The genes are TRBV10-1 and TRBJ2-1; 9 bases are shared with TRBD1. CDR1 is WNHNN and CDR2 is SYGVQD in the germline V gene (reference sequence). The CDR3 has 15 amino acids. With V trimmed by 5 bases and J by 2 bases, 4 bases remained unmatched. The CDR3: CASSLGTGPYNEQFF. The DNA of the CDR3 is TGCGCCAGCAGTCTAGGGACAGGGCCCTACAATGAGCAGTTCTTC.

A single count supports this clone. The chain recombines TRBV28 with TRBJ1-2; tentative D call: TRBD1 (6 bases). The CDR3 runs 14 residues. V gave up 10 bases and J gave up 8 bases, with 23 bases separating them. Germline CDR1 MDHEN, CDR2 SYDVKM. In DNA form, the CDR3 reads TGTGCCACGGTAAACCCCCCAGGGGCCGAGGGCTACACCTTC. Translated, it gives CATVNPPGAEGYTF.

This clone was seen more than once but under ten times. The V gene is TRBV5-6, the J gene TRBJ1-1; weak D call: TRBD1 (6 bases). Trimming shortened V by 3 bases and J by 0 bases, and 9 bases separated the two germline ends. The length of the CDR3 is 14 residues. Germline lookup yields CDR1 SGHDT and CDR2 YYEEEE. The CDR3 DNA sequence: TGTGCCAGCAGCTCGGGACAAGTGAACACTGAAGCTTTCTTT. It translates to CASSSGQVNTEAFF.

The genes are TRBV5-6 and TRBJ1-2; 11 bases match TRBD1. CDR1 SGHDT and CDR2 YYEEEE come from the germline V gene. Trimming took 2 bases from V and 4 from J; bases not matched to a gene: 7. CDR3 length: 16 residues. CDR3 coding DNA: TGTGCCAGCAGCTTAGGGACAGGGGGTTCGGTCTATGGCTACACCTTC. Encoded protein: CASSLGTGGSVYGYTF.

V gene TRBV10-3 combines with J gene TRBJ1-2; a possible D gene is TRBD1 (5 bases). The V gene lost 3 bases and the J gene lost 7 bases, with 12 bases spanning the gap. Germline CDR1 reads ENHRY; CDR2 reads SYGVKD. The CDR3 is 13 amino acids. This chain's CDR3 is CAISDDQGFGYTF. The CDR3 DNA follows: TGTGCCATCAGTGATGACCAGGGATTTGGCTACACCTTC.

This sequence joins TRBV2 and TRBJ1-1, with D possibly being TRBD1 (5 bases). Looked up from germline, CDR1 is SNHLY and CDR2 is FYNNEI. V was cut by 10 bases and J by 1 base, with 10 bases left in between. The length of the CDR3 is 12 residues. CDR3 region: CAKRGGNTEAFF. CDR3 bases: TGTGCCAAGAGGGGAGGGAACACTGAAGCTTTCTTT.

V and J are TRBV27 and TRBJ2-1; 12 nucleotides match TRBD2. V gave up 5 bases and J gave up 8 bases; unmatched junction bases: 7. This CDR3 comprises 15 residues. Germline V CDR1 and CDR2: MNHEY, SMNVEV (reference sequence). CDR3 sequence: CASSPSGGAFYEQFF. The DNA for the CDR3 is TGTGCCAGCAGTCCTAGCGGGGGGGCCTTCTATGAGCAGTTCTTC.

This clone has only one observation. CDR3 in DNA: TGTGCCAGCAGCCGACGGACAGGACAAAATGAAAAACTGTTTTTT. Encoded protein: CASSRRTGQNEKLFF. The genes are TRBV21-1 and TRBJ1-4; TRBD1, the D gene given by the table, was not confirmed from the DNA. TRBV21-1 is listed as a pseudogene. The CDR3 spans 15 residues.

V gene TRBV19 combines with J gene TRBJ1-5; D may be TRBD1 (6 bases). Germline V gene lookup returns CDR1 LNHDA and CDR2 SQIVND (reference sequence). The CDR3 is 13 residues long. Trimming left V 6 bases short and J 8 bases short, with 14 bases between. CDR3 sequence: CASSIQGSEPQHF. The CDR3 DNA follows: TGTGCCAGTAGCATACAGGGTAGTGAGCCCCAGCATTTT. Filled out from reference TRBV19 and TRBJ1-5, the complete variable domain reads DGGITQSPKYLFRKEGQNVTLSCEQNLNHDAMYWYRQDPGQGLRLIYYSQIVNDFQKGDIAEGYSVSREKKESFPLTVTSAQKNPTAFYLCASSIQGSEPQHFGDGTRLSIL.